A single sample is the source of the 17 T cell receptor beta chains below, sequenced in a study of blood T cell repertoires in COVID-19. Profiling relied on immunoSEQ multiplex PCR, and the TCRdb table lists in-frame clones only, not all of them. Here the sample spans about 87,000 clones, 70% to 85% being singletons. What was sequenced was peripheral blood. The source is a woman in her 50s with acute or convalescent COVID-19.

CDR3 DNA sequence: TGTGCCAGCAGTCTAACAGGGGGCCTCAATCAGCCCCAGCATTTT. It specifies CASSLTGGLNQPQHF. The genes are TRBV28 and TRBJ1-5; TRBD1 matches at 9 bases. V shed 5 bases, J shed 3 bases, and the junction held 5 bases outside the gene matches. This CDR3 has 15 amino acids. Germline CDR1 MDHEN, CDR2 SYDVKM.

This chain links TRBV5-1 with TRBJ1-2; possibly TRBD1 for D (6 bases). Per germline, CDR1 SGHRS and CDR2 YFSETQ. Trimming removed 4 bases at V and 8 bases at J, with 12 bases between. The CDR3 extends over 12 amino acids. The CDR3 bases are TGCGCCAGCAGCGTTAACAGGGAGGGCTACACCTTC. It is translated as CASSVNREGYTF.

The chain couples TRBV27 to TRBJ1-4, with a possible D match to TRBD1 (5 bases). Trimming shortened V by 2 bases and J by 3 bases, and 7 bases separated the two germline ends. Looked up from germline, CDR1 is MNHEY and CDR2 is SMNVEV (reference sequence). This CDR3 has 14 amino acids. The CDR3 DNA sequence: TGTGCCAGCAGTTTAACAGGACCTAATGAAAAACTGTTTTTT. Its translation is CASSLTGPNEKLFF.

The V call is TRBV21-1, the J call TRBJ2-6; no DNA check was done on the table's D call, TRBD2. TRBV21-1 is recorded as a pseudogene. The CDR3 sequence is 19 residues long. This CDR3 is CASSQGTSVPGGGANVLTF. Here the CDR3 DNA reads TGTGCCAGCAGCCAGGGAACTAGCGTCCCGGGGGGAGGGGCCAACGTCCTGACTTTC.

V gene TRBV2 combines with J gene TRBJ2-2; D ambiguous. CDR3 length: 14 amino acids. Germline V gives CDR1 SNHLY, CDR2 FYNNEI. Trimming removed 6 bases from V and 7 bases from J, with 15 bases in between. The CDR3 protein is CASRVLQNGGELFF. The CDR3 DNA reads TGTGCCAGCAGGGTCTTACAGAACGGCGGGGAGCTGTTTTTT. Full variable domain (outside the CDR3, taken from reference TRBV2 and TRBJ2-2): EPEVTQTPSHQVTQMGQEVILRCVPISNHLYFYWYRQILGQKVEFLVSFYNNEISEKSEIFDDQFSVERPDGSNFTLKIRSTKLEDSAMYFCASRVLQNGGELFFGEGSRLTVL.

V is TRBV5-6 and J is TRBJ2-3, with D maybe TRBD1 (6 bases). Germline assignment: CDR1 SGHDT and CDR2 YYEEEE. Trimming removed 4 bases from V and 2 bases from J, with 17 bases in between. The CDR3 extends over 16 amino acids. CDR3 residues: CASSDGGRGYTDTQYF. In nucleotides, the CDR3 is TGTGCCAGCAGCGATGGTGGCAGGGGATACACAGATACGCAGTATTTT.

The CDR3 reads CASRPGTGNTEAFF. CDR3 DNA: TGTGCCAGCAGACCCGGGACAGGGAACACTGAAGCTTTCTTT. The chain combines TRBV6-6 with TRBJ1-1, with 8 positions matching TRBD1. J was trimmed by 1 base and V by 6 bases; bases with no gene match: 4. Germline V gene sequence: CDR1 MNHNY, CDR2 SVGAGI (reference sequence). This CDR3 comprises 14 residues.

Only a few counts were recorded for this clone. The chain combines TRBV30 with TRBJ2-3, with D unclear. V lost 2 bases to trimming and J lost 1 base, with 7 bases between them. The CDR3 runs to 13 residues. Germline loops: CDR1 GTSNPN, CDR2 SVGIG (reference sequence). The CDR3 sequence is CAWSTRGTDTQYF. DNA of the CDR3: TGTGCCTGGAGTACCCGGGGCACAGATACGCAGTATTTT.

CDR3 sequence: CASSQGQGNSGANVLTF. CDR3 DNA: TGTGCCAGCAGCCAAGGCCAGGGGAACTCTGGGGCCAACGTCCTGACTTTC. The chain joins TRBV3-1 (or the pseudogene TRBV3-2) to TRBJ2-6; tentative D call: TRBD1 (6 bases). The CDR3 sequence is 17 residues long. With 1 base removed from V and 0 bases from J, the gap between germline ends came to 10 bases. Germline assignment: CDR1 LGHDT and CDR2 YNNKEL (reference sequence).

The V call is TRBV28, the J call TRBJ1-1; 8 bases align to TRBD1. Trimming at V came to 3 bases and at J to 7 bases, leaving 10 bases not matched to a gene. The CDR3 runs to 15 residues. From germline, CDR1 is MDHEN and CDR2 SYDVKM. CDR3 sequence: CASSFWNQGASEAFF. The CDR3 nucleotides read TGTGCCAGCAGTTTCTGGAATCAGGGGGCGAGTGAAGCTTTCTTT.

The rearrangement joins TRBV28 to TRBJ1-2; no definite D call. CDR1 and CDR2 from the germline V gene are MDHEN and SYDVKM. V lost 2 bases to trimming and J lost 7 bases, with 11 bases between them. This CDR3 contains 13 residues. The chain's CDR3 is CASSLPIEVGYTF. In DNA form, the CDR3 reads TGTGCCAGCAGTTTACCGATAGAGGTTGGCTACACCTTC.

The chain links TRBV6-5 to TRBJ1-1; 9 bases map to TRBD1. This CDR3 spans 14 amino acids. Losses at the gene ends were 6 bases for V and 4 bases for J; bases not matched to a gene: 6. CDR1 and CDR2 (germline): MNHEY, SVGAGI. The CDR3: CASSYRGRRTEAFF. The CDR3 DNA follows: TGTGCCAGCAGCTACAGGGGGCGCCGCACTGAAGCTTTCTTT.

V gene TRBV6-5 combines with J gene TRBJ2-7; 11 bases match TRBD1. This CDR3 has 16 amino acids. CDR1 is MNHEY, CDR2 SVGAGI, per germline. V shed 2 bases, J shed 3 bases, and the junction held 6 bases outside the gene matches. The DNA for the CDR3 is TGTGCCAGCAGTTACGCGGGACAGGGGGGAGTCTACGAGCAGTACTTC. Amino acid sequence: CASSYAGQGGVYEQYF.

The chain employs TRBV10-3 and TRBJ2-7, with 7 bases that match TRBD1. Germline V gene lookup returns CDR1 ENHRY and CDR2 SYGVKD. Trimming removed 6 bases from V and 2 bases from J; junction bases left unmatched: 13. The length of the CDR3 is 16 residues. CDR3 protein: CAISLRPGQPPYEQYF. DNA for the CDR3: TGTGCCATCAGCCTCCGACCGGGACAGCCTCCCTACGAGCAGTACTTC.

In this sample, this clone turned up a few times. This chain links TRBV28 with TRBJ1-2; 8 bases are a match to TRBD1. CDR3 length: 14 residues. Germline CDR1 reads MDHEN; CDR2 reads SYDVKM. The V segment lost 4 bases and the J segment 2 bases; nucleotides outside the gene matches: 3. The CDR3 protein is CASSSTGVNYGYTF. The CDR3 region has the DNA TGTGCCAGCAGTTCGACAGGGGTAAACTATGGCTACACCTTC.

The rearrangement joins TRBV7-9 to TRBJ2-5, with unresolved D. Germline CDR1 SEHNR, CDR2 FQNEAQ (reference sequence). CDR3 length: 13 residues. The V end was cut by 5 bases, the J end by 5 bases, with 12 bases between. The CDR3 sequence is CASSLPLRETQYF. The CDR3 DNA reads as TGTGCCAGCAGCCTCCCTCTCCGGGAGACCCAGTACTTC.

The chain links TRBV19 to TRBJ2-3; 8 bases agree with TRBD2. Germline CDR1 is LNHDA and CDR2 is SQIVND (reference sequence). After removal of 4 bases from V and 1 base from J, the junction contained 7 bases not matched to a gene. The CDR3 is 16 amino acids. CDR3 sequence: CASSTPRRGGTDTQYF. The CDR3 DNA follows: TGTGCCAGTAGTACCCCACGGCGGGGGGGCACAGATACGCAGTATTTT.